The text below deals with one TCR beta chain. Antigen unknown. This may be a read error, as it is one base from a much larger clone. These data originate in a study of T-cell reconstitution after alpha-beta-depleted transplantation in children. The germline V gene has CDR1 SEHNR and CDR2 FQNEAQ (reference sequence). The CDR3 has 13 residues. Study findings and constraints: Some patients' high day-60 TCRbeta diversity was attributed to recipient cells surviving conditioning. Expanded graft clones numbering several hundred reportedly gave rise to alpha-beta T cells about two months after transplant. T-cell numbers and diversity one year post-transplant derived largely from freshly generated T cells.

Researchers prepared the TCRbeta library using unique molecular identifiers, the study reports. One entry per CDR3 protein, called by TCRdb with MiXCR from the PCR reads. The table includes around 450,000 distinct CDR3 sequences, over 9.5% detected once. Here the sequenced sample was PBMCs, taken before TCRalphabeta/CD19-depleted stem cell transplant. This receptor was taken from a child younger than 10 with inherited bone marrow failure, due to receive a stem cell transplant. The chain employs TRBV7-9 and TRBJ2-1, with D perhaps TRBD2 (5 bases). The CDR3 reads CASSSRTYNDQFF. The CDR3 DNA reads as TGTGCCAGCAGCTCCCGGACTTACAATGACCAGTTCTTC.